The table lists the clone carrying this TCR beta chain with many counts. As yet, its antigen is unknown. The data are from a study of regulatory T cells in long-lasting Graves disease. Overall study context: Persistent cases took antithyroid drugs over 5 years and stayed TSH receptor antibody positive.

Both iRepertoire HTBI primers and Arm-PCR of CDR3 regions were used to build the TCR beta libraries. Via MiXCR, TCRdb re-called the multiplex PCR reads, giving one row per CDR3 protein. The table has around 400,000 distinct CDR3 sequences, about a quarter seen once; the top ten hold roughly 26%. Documented time point: persistent/refractory GD, antithyroid drugs over 5 years with positive TRAb. TCR sequences were obtained from RNA taken from PBMCs. An endocrinology unit in Xi'an, China, supplied the patients. Findings and caveats of the study: Persistent Graves' patients showed a TCR diversity that was lower than that of newly diagnosed ones.

The sequencing used peripheral blood mononuclear cells (PBMCs), collected when the disease was refractory, from a patient treated with antithyroid drugs. The TCR sequence derives from a female donor with Graves disease.

The CDR3 here is CASSLGDRADQPQHF. In nucleotides, the CDR3 is TGTGCCAGCAGCTTAGGGGACAGGGCTGACCAGCCCCAGCATTTT. J is TRBJ1-5 and V is TRBV11-1, with TRBD1 identical over 9 bases. After removal of 1 base from V and 7 bases from J, the junction contained 5 bases not matched to a gene. Germline V lookup: CDR1 SGHAT, CDR2 FQDESV (reference sequence). This CDR3 has 15 residues.